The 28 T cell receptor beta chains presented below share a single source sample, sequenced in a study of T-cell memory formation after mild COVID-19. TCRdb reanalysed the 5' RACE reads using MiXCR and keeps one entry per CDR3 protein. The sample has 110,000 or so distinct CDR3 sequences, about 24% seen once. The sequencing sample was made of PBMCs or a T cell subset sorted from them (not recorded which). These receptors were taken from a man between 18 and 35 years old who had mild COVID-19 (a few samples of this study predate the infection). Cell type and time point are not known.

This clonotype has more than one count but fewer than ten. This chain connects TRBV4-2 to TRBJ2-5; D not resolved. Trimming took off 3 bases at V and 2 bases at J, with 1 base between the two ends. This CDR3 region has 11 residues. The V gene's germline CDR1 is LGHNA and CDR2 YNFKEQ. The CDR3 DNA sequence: TGTGCCAGCAGCCAGCAAGAGACCCAGTACTTC. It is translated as CASSQQETQYF.

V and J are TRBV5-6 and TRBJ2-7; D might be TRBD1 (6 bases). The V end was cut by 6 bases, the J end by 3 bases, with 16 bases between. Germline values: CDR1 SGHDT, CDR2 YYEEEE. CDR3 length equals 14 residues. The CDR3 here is CASTRAGEDYEQYF. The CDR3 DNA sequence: TGTGCCAGCACCCGGGCAGGGGAAGACTACGAGCAGTACTTC.

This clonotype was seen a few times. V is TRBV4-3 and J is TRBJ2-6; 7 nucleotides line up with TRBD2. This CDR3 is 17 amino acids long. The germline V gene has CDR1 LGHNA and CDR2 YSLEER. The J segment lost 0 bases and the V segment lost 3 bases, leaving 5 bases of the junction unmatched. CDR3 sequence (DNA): TGCGCCAGCAGCCAGGCGGGGGAACTCTCTGGGGCCAACGTCCTGACTTTC. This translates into CASSQAGELSGANVLTF.

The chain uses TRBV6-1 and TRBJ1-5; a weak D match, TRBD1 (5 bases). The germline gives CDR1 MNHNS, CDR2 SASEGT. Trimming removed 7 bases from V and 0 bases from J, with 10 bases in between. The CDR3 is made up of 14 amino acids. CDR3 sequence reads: CASTPGTSNQPQHF. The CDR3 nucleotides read TGTGCCAGCACTCCAGGGACTAGCAATCAGCCCCAGCATTTT.

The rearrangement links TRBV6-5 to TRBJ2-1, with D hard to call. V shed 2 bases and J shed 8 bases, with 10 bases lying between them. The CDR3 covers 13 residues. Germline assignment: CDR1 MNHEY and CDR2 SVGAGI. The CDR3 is CASSYNSWDEQFF. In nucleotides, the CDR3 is TGTGCCAGCAGTTACAACTCGTGGGATGAGCAGTTCTTC.

CDR3 sequence (DNA): TGTGCCAGCAGCCTAGCGGGGCCGGGAGATACGCAGTATTTT. Protein: CASSLAGPGDTQYF. The chain uses TRBV6-5 and TRBJ2-3, with 9 bases aligning to TRBD2. CDR1 and CDR2 from the germline V gene are MNHEY and SVGAGI. V was clipped by 6 bases and J by 5 bases; unmatched bases: 6. The CDR3 totals 14 residues.

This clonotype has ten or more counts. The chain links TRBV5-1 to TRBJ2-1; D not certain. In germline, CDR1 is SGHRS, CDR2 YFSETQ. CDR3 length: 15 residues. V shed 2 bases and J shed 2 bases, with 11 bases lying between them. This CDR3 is CASSFGALTYNEQFF. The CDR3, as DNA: TGCGCCAGCAGCTTCGGAGCCTTGACCTACAATGAGCAGTTCTTC.

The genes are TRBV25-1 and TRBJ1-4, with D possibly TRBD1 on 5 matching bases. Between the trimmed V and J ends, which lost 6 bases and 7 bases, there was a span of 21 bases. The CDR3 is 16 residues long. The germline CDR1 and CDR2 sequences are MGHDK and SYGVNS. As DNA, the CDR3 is TGTGCCAGCAGCCCCGGTGTGTCTCCGGGACGTGAAAAACTGTTTTTT. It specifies CASSPGVSPGREKLFF. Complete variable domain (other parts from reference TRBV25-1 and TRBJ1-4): EADIYQTPRYLVIGTGKKITLECSQTMGHDKMYWYQQDPGMELHLIHYSYGVNSTEKGDLSSESTVSRIRTEHFPLTLESARPSHTSQYLCASSPGVSPGREKLFFGSGTQLSVL.

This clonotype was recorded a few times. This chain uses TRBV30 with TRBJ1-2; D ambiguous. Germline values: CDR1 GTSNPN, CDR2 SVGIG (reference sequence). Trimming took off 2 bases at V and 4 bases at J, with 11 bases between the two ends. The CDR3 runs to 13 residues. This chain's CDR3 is CAWSSGPGYGYTF. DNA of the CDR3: TGTGCCTGGAGTTCCGGGCCTGGCTATGGCTACACCTTC.

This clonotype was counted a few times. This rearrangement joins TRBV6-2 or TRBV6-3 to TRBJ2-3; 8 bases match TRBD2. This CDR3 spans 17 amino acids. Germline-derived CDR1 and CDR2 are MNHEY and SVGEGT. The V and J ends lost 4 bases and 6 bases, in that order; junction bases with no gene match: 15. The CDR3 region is CASSSEASGGLMDTQYF. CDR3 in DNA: TGTGCCAGCAGTTCTGAGGCAAGCGGGGGCCTCATGGATACGCAGTATTTT.

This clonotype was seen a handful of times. This CDR3 reads CASSGVTGSTDTQYF. The CDR3 DNA follows: TGTGCCAGCAGTGGGGTGACTGGGAGCACAGATACGCAGTATTTT. V gene TRBV6-1 combines with J gene TRBJ2-3, with D uncertain. The V and J ends lost 4 bases and 0 bases respectively, with 11 bases between them. Looked up from germline, CDR1 is MNHNS and CDR2 is SASEGT. The CDR3 is 15 amino acids.

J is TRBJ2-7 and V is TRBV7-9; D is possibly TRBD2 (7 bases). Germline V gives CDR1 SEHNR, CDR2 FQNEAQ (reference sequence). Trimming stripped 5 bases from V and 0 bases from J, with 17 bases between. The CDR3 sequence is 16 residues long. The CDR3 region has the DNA TGTGCCAGCAGCCCGAACGCCGGGGGGCGCTCCTACGAGCAGTACGTC. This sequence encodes CASSPNAGGRSYEQYV.

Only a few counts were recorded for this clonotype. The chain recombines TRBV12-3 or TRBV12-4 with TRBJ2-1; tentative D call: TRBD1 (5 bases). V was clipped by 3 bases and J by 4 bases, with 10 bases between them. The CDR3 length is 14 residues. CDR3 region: CASSLPYRYNEQFF. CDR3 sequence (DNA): TGTGCCAGCAGTTTGCCCTACAGGTACAATGAGCAGTTCTTC.

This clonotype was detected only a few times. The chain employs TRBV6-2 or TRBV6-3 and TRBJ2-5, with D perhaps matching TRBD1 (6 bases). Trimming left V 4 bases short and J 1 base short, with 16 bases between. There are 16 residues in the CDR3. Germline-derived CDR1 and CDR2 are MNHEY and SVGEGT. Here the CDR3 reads CASSLSSTGFQETQYF. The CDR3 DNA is TGTGCCAGCAGTTTGTCCTCGACAGGATTCCAAGAGACCCAGTACTTC.

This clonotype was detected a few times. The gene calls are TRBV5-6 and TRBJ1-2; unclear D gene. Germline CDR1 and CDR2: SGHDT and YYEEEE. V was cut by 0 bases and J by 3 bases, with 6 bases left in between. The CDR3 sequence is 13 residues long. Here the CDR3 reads CASSLVGYYGYTF. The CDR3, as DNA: TGTGCCAGCAGCTTGGTGGGGTACTATGGCTACACCTTC.

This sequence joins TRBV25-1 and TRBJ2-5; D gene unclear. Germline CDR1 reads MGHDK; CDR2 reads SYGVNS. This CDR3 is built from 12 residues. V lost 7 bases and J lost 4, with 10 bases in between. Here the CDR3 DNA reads TGTGCCAGCACCGGGCCAAGAGAGACCCAGTACTTC. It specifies CASTGPRETQYF.

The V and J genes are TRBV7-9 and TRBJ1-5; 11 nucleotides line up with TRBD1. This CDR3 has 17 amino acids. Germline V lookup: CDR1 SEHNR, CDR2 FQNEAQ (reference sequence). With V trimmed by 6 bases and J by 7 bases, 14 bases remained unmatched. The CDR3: CASSSPGTGGRNQPQHF. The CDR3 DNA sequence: TGTGCCAGCAGTAGCCCCGGGACAGGGGGACGGAACCAGCCCCAGCATTTT.

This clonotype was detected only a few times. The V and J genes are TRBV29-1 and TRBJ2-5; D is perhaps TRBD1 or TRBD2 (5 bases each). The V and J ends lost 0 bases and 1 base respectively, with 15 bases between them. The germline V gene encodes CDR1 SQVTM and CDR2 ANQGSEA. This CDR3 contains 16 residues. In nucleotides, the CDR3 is TGCAGCGTTGAAGATTCTGGGGCAGGGACCCAAGAGACCCAGTACTTC. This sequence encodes CSVEDSGAGTQETQYF.

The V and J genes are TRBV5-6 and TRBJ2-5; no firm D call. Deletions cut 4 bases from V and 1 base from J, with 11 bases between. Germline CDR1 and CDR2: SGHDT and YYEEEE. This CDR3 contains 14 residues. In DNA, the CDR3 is TGTGCCAGCAGCATCGGATGGGGCCAAGAGACCCAGTACTTC. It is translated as CASSIGWGQETQYF.

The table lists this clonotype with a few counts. The CDR3 region is CSARDAAGTSPYEQYF. For the CDR3, the DNA is TGCAGTGCTAGAGATGCTGCCGGGACTAGTCCCTACGAGCAGTACTTC. This chain links TRBV20-1 with TRBJ2-7, with TRBD2 matching 8 bases. The CDR3 length is 16 residues. J gave up 2 bases and V 0 bases, and 9 bases lay outside the gene matches. The germline V gene has CDR1 DFQATT and CDR2 SNEGSKA (reference sequence).

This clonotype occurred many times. CDR3 amino acids: CASNIGVNQPQHF. The CDR3 DNA is TGTGCCAGCAACATCGGGGTCAATCAGCCCCAGCATTTT. J is TRBJ1-5 and V is TRBV5-7; no firm D call. TRBV5-7 counts as an open reading frame of uncertain function. The CDR3 runs to 13 residues. With 6 bases removed from V and 3 bases from J, the gap between germline ends came to 10 bases.

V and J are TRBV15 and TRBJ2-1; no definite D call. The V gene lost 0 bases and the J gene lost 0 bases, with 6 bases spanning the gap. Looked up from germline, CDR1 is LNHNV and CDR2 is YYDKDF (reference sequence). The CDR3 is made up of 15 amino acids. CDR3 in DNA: TGTGCCACCAGCAGAGATACGGACTCCTACAATGAGCAGTTCTTC. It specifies CATSRDTDSYNEQFF.

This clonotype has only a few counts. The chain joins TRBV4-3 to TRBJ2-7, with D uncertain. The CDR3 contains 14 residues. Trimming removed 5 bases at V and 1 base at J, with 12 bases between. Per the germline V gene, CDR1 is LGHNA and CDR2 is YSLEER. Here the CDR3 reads CASSERASSYEQYF. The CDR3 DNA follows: TGCGCCAGCAGCGAAAGGGCGTCTTCCTACGAGCAGTACTTC.

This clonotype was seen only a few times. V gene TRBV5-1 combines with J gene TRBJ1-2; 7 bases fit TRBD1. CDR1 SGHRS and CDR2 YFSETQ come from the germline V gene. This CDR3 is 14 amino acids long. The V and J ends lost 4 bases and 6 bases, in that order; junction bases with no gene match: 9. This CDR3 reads CASSAYRDSDGYTF. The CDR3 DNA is TGCGCCAGCAGCGCCTACCGGGACAGTGATGGCTACACCTTC.

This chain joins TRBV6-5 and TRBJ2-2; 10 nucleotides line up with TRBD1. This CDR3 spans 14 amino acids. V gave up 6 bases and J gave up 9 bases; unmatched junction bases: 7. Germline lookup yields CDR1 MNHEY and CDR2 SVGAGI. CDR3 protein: CASRRTGGGRELFF. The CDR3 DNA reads TGTGCCAGCAGAAGGACAGGGGGAGGCCGGGAGCTGTTTTTT.

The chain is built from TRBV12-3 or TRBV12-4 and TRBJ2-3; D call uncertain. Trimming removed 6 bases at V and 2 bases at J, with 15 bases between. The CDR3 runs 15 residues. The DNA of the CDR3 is TGTGCCAGCAGCCGCTACACCTCGGACACAGATACGCAGTATTTT. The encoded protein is CASSRYTSDTDTQYF.

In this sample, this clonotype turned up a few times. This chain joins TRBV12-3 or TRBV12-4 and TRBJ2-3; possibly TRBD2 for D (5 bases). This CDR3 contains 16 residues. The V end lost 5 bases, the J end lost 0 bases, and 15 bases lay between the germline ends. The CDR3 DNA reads TGTGCCAGCAGTCCGGGTCGGGGATCTAGCACAGATACGCAGTATTTT. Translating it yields CASSPGRGSSTDTQYF.

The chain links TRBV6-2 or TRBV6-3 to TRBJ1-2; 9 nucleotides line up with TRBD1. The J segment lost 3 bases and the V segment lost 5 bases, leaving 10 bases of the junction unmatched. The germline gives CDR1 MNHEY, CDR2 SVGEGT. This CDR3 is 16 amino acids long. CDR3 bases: TGTGCCAGCAGTGCGATTACCCGGACAGGGGACTATGGCTACACCTTC. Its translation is CASSAITRTGDYGYTF.